The source of this T cell receptor (beta chain) is a study of blood T cell repertoires in COVID-19 (dated by TCRdb to 2020 to 2021). General notes on the study: Samples from collaborators originated in the United States, Italy and Spain and spanned both the acute and convalescent phases of COVID-19. The material from the prospective study consisted of cDNA or gDNA derived from T cells, B-cell-depleted T cells, or PBMCs. The dataset comprised deeply sampled blood TCRbeta repertoires from subjects exposed to, actively infected with, or recovered from COVID-19. The repertoires were released in a freely available public database intended as a resource for research on the immune response to SARS-CoV-2. The samples were drawn from the first 160 participants of the ongoing ImmuneRACE study and from 1,254 subjects provided by 6 global collaborators. The sample metadata nearly always contained a de-identified subject ID, COVID-19 status, age in years and sex. HLA class I and class II types, where available, came from metadata supplied by the sample provider rather than from assay-based typing. Study-level results and caveats: The amount of clinical and demographic metadata varied by source and participant and was provided uncurated.

TCRbeta CDR3 regions were amplified from genomic DNA using the immunoSEQ Assay, a bias-controlled multiplex PCR. In the source study's methods: Nucleated cell counts per sample were estimated from amplification of reference gene primers within the assay. Sequence reads were collapsed and filtered to measure the absolute abundance of every unique TCRbeta CDR3 rearrangement. For each sample, productive Simpson clonality was calculated by taking the square root of Simpson's diversity index across productive rearrangements. Not all clones reach the TCRdb copy of this immuneACCESS table, which keeps in-frame sequences only. Checked studies attribute under half of the gap to unresolved V genes and leave the rest unexplained. The D gene and trimming were derived from the DNA, and the V and J assignments and clone size from that table. The sample data list around 150,000 clones, and around 77% of these were observed just once. The ten largest clones add up to over 7% of the sample.

Collaborating institutions collected whole blood in K2EDTA tubes following their own protocols. For TCRbeta analysis, collaborator samples were shipped as frozen whole blood, as isolated PBMCs, or as DNA extracted from either sample type. Via the germline V gene, CDR1 is MRHNA and CDR2 SNTAGT. V has 5 bases trimmed and J has 7 bases trimmed; junction bases matching no gene number 7. The CDR3, cysteine through phenylalanine, is 14 amino acids long. Only CDR3 DNA remains: 42 bases, in frame from the first base. Comment on this clone: Its specific antigen is unknown. The input lacks base qualities; no much larger clone sits a single base away.

Sequencing was performed on peripheral blood. The V gene is TRBV6-4 and the J gene is TRBJ2-1; 8 middle bases align to TRBD1. This sequence originates from a man aged 50 to 59 with active or convalescent COVID-19. The CDR3 region has the sequence CASSQDRQGNEQFF. Read as DNA, the sequence is TGTGCCAGCAGTCAAGATCGACAGGGGAATGAGCAGTTCTTC.